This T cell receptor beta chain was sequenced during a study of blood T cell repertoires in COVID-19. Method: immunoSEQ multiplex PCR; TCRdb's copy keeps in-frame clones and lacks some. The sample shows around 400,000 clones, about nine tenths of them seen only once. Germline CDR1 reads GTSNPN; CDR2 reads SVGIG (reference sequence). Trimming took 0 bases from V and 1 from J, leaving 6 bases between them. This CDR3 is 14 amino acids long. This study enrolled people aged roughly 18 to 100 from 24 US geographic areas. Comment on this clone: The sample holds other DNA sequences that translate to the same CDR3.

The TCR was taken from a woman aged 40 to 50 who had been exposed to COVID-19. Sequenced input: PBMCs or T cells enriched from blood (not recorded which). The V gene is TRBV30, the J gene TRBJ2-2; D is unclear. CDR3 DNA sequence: TGTGCCTGGAGTGTACTTTTGAACACCGGGGAGCTGTTTTTT. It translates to CAWSVLLNTGELFF.